These 20 T cell receptor beta chains share one sample of origin, sequenced in a study of T-cell memory formation after mild COVID-19. In TCRdb, the 5' RACE reads were re-called with MiXCR into one record per CDR3 protein. The sample lists about 360,000 distinct CDR3 sequences; 13% were seen once. The sequencing input was PBMCs or a T cell subset sorted from them (not recorded which). Receptors were obtained from a man between 18 and 35 years old who had mild COVID-19 (a few samples of this study predate the infection). Cell type and time point are not known.

The chain joins TRBV6-4 to TRBJ2-3; no reliable D call. V lost 0 bases and J lost 2, with 6 bases in between. CDR3 length: 14 residues. The germline gives CDR1 MRHNA, CDR2 SNTAGT. The CDR3 DNA follows: TGTGCCAGCAGTGACTCATCTTCCACAGATACGCAGTATTTT. Translated, it gives CASSDSSSTDTQYF.

This clonotype was counted at least ten times. The rearrangement links TRBV7-9 to TRBJ2-3; tentative D call: TRBD1 (6 bases). Germline V CDR1 and CDR2: SEHNR, FQNEAQ (reference sequence). Trimming took 6 bases from V and 2 from J, leaving 12 bases between them. This CDR3 contains 14 residues. The CDR3 nucleotides read TGTGCCAGCAGGGGGGCAGGACACACAGATACGCAGTATTTT. It yields the protein CASRGAGHTDTQYF.

This clonotype came up once. The chain employs TRBV20-1 and TRBJ2-6, with a weak D call TRBD1 (5 bases). The CDR3 totals 16 residues. CDR1 is DFQATT and CDR2 is SNEGSKA in the germline V gene (reference sequence). Trimming stripped 6 bases from V and 0 bases from J, with 15 bases between. CDR3 protein: CSASRTGISGANVLTF. CDR3 bases: TGCAGTGCCAGCCGAACAGGTATCTCTGGGGCCAACGTCCTGACTTTC.

This clonotype has ten or more counts. The chain combines TRBV29-1 with TRBJ2-1; TRBD1 agrees at 9 bases. J lost 2 bases, V lost 1 base, and 9 bases had no gene match. Germline lookup yields CDR1 SQVTM and CDR2 ANQGSEA. The CDR3 spans 17 residues. CDR3 coding DNA: TGCAGCGTTGAAGGAGGGACAGGGAGGATTCCCTACAATGAGCAGTTCTTC. Protein sequence: CSVEGGTGRIPYNEQFF.

This clonotype was counted only a few times. The chain combines TRBV5-6 with TRBJ1-6; 7 bases align to TRBD1. The germline CDR1 and CDR2 sequences are SGHDT and YYEEEE. The trim removed 4 bases at V and 4 bases at J, leaving 5 bases unmatched. This CDR3 contains 15 residues. The CDR3 loop reads CASSPAGGYNSPLHF. The CDR3 nucleotides are TGTGCCAGCAGCCCCGCAGGGGGATATAATTCACCCCTCCACTTT. The variable domain in full, completed from reference TRBV5-6 and TRBJ1-6, reads DAGVTQSPTHLIKTRGQQVTLRCSPKSGHDTVSWYQQALGQGPQFIFQYYEEEERQRGNFPDRFSGHQFPNYSSELNVNALLLGDSALYLCASSPAGGYNSPLHFGNGTRLTVT.

This clonotype appeared a few times. The V call is TRBV20-1, the J call TRBJ1-5; no definite D call. The V end lost 0 bases, the J end lost 8 bases, and 17 bases lay between the germline ends. CDR3 length: 15 residues. Germline CDR1 DFQATT, CDR2 SNEGSKA (reference sequence). CDR3 bases: TGCAGTGCTAGAGATCCTGAGCGGGGAAATAAGCCCCAGCATTTT. Its translation: CSARDPERGNKPQHF.

The genes are TRBV7-3 and TRBJ2-1, with 8 bases lining up with TRBD2. J was trimmed by 5 bases and V by 3 bases; bases with no gene match: 3. The V gene's germline CDR1 is SGHTA and CDR2 FQGTGA. CDR3 length equals 14 residues. The CDR3 DNA reads TGTGCCAGCAGCTTGGATAGCGGGAACAATGAGCAGTTCTTC. Translation: CASSLDSGNNEQFF.

There are a few counts of this clonotype. The chain combines TRBV12-3 or TRBV12-4 with TRBJ2-6; D uncertain. The CDR3 is made up of 16 amino acids. The V end was cut by 5 bases, the J end by 0 bases, with 11 bases between. In DNA, the CDR3 is TGTGCCAGCAGTACAGTCGTTAGCTCTGGGGCCAACGTCCTGACTTTC. Amino acid sequence: CASSTVVSSGANVLTF.

This clonotype was seen repeatedly, ten times or more. This sequence joins TRBV9 and TRBJ2-3, with D perhaps matching TRBD1 (6 bases). CDR3 length equals 14 residues. Germline CDR1 reads SGDLS; CDR2 reads YYNGEE. V was shortened by 3 bases and J by 0 bases, with 8 bases between the two germline ends. CDR3 sequence: CASSGGTSTDTQYF. The CDR3 DNA sequence: TGTGCCAGCAGCGGTGGGACAAGCACAGATACGCAGTATTTT.

The chain employs TRBV7-6 and TRBJ1-5, with D maybe TRBD1 (6 bases). This CDR3 has 19 amino acids. The V gene's germline CDR1 is SGHVS and CDR2 FNYEAQ. Trimming removed 4 bases at V and 0 bases at J, with 22 bases between. The CDR3 protein is CASSSIRLPRTVSNQPQHF. CDR3 DNA sequence: TGTGCCAGCAGCTCAATTCGCCTGCCGCGGACAGTTAGCAATCAGCCCCAGCATTTT.

This clonotype turned up a few times. The genes are TRBV12-3 or TRBV12-4 and TRBJ1-3; 7 bases are shared with TRBD1. With 6 bases clipped from V and 2 bases from J, the junction kept 7 bases outside the gene matches. The CDR3 spans 15 residues. CDR3 amino acids: CASSPTGLTGNTIYF. The CDR3 DNA follows: TGTGCCAGCAGCCCGACAGGGCTTACTGGAAACACCATATATTTT.

This clonotype was observed a few times. J is TRBJ2-1 and V is TRBV12-3 or TRBV12-4; 8 nucleotides agree with TRBD2. This CDR3 has 14 amino acids. Unmatched junction bases numbered 3, after V lost 0 bases and J lost 8 bases. The CDR3 loop reads CASSLASGAYEQFF. In DNA form, the CDR3 reads TGTGCCAGCAGTTTAGCTAGCGGGGCATATGAGCAGTTCTTC.

V usage is TRBV25-1 and J usage is TRBJ2-4; D is unclear. CDR3 length: 16 amino acids. V shed 0 bases and J shed 0 bases, with 9 bases lying between them. Germline V gives CDR1 MGHDK, CDR2 SYGVNS. This chain's CDR3 is CASSEYLSGAKNIQYF. The CDR3, as DNA: TGTGCCAGCAGTGAATATCTCTCCGGAGCCAAAAACATTCAGTACTTC.

There are a few counts of this clonotype. The chain is built from TRBV7-3 and TRBJ2-1, with TRBD1 matching 9 bases. V was pared by 5 bases and J by 1 base, with 3 bases of the junction left unmatched. Germline V CDR1 and CDR2: SGHTA, FQGTGA. The CDR3 has 15 residues. CDR3 sequence reads: CASSRGTGSYNEQFF. For the CDR3, the DNA is TGTGCCAGCAGCCGTGGGACAGGGTCCTACAATGAGCAGTTCTTC.

The gene calls are TRBV11-2 and TRBJ2-5; D perhaps matches TRBD2 (7 bases). Germline-derived CDR1 and CDR2 are SGHAT and FQNNGV. V gave up 3 bases and J gave up 1 base, with 12 bases separating them. This CDR3 region has 15 residues. In DNA, the CDR3 is TGTGCCAGCAGCTTCGTGGGGGGGCGCCAAGAGACCCAGTACTTC. Translated: CASSFVGGRQETQYF. Drawing the rest from reference TRBV11-2 and TRBJ2-5, the complete variable domain is EAGVAQSPRYKIIEKRQSVAFWCNPISGHATLYWYQQILGQGPKLLIQFQNNGVVDDSQLPKDRFSAERLKGVDSTLKIQPAKLEDSAVYLCASSFVGGRQETQYFGPGTRLLVL.

The J gene is TRBJ2-1, the V gene TRBV5-1; 13 bases align to TRBD2. Unmatched junction bases numbered 10, after V lost 9 bases and J lost 10 bases. Per germline, CDR1 SGHRS and CDR2 YFSETQ. This CDR3 has 14 amino acids. CDR3 amino acids: CATTRLAGGWEQFF. The CDR3 nucleotides read TGCGCCACCACTCGACTAGCGGGGGGATGGGAGCAGTTCTTC. The variable domain in full, with the rest retrieved from reference TRBV5-1 and TRBJ2-1, is KAGVTQTPRYLIKTRGQQVTLSCSPISGHRSVSWYQQTPGQGLQFLFEYFSETQRNKGNFPGRFSGRQFSNSRSEMNVSTLELGDSALYLCATTRLAGGWEQFFGPGTRLTVL.

This clonotype was picked up a small number of times. V is TRBV21-1 and J is TRBJ2-1; TRBD2 is the table's D call and was not checked against the DNA. TRBV21-1 is listed as a pseudogene. The CDR3 has 17 residues. CDR3 amino acids: CASSSLSLAGAYNEQFF. CDR3 bases: TGTGCCAGCAGCAGCCTTTCCCTAGCGGGGGCTTACAATGAGCAGTTCTTC.

The chain carries TRBV10-3 and TRBJ2-7; 10 bases match TRBD2. The V segment lost 2 bases and the J segment 3 bases; nucleotides outside the gene matches: 10. The CDR3 has 17 amino acids. Germline loops: CDR1 ENHRY, CDR2 SYGVKD. CDR3 DNA: TGTGCCATCAGTGAGCCGGCGGGGACTAGCGACATCTACGAGCAGTACTTC. It codes for CAISEPAGTSDIYEQYF.

This chain uses TRBV2 with TRBJ2-3; 9 bases are shared with TRBD2. Trimming removed 7 bases from V and 9 bases from J; junction bases left unmatched: 11. The germline gives CDR1 SNHLY, CDR2 FYNNEI. The CDR3 is 14 amino acids. In DNA, the CDR3 is TGTGCCAGCACGGCGGCGGGGGGGACTCAAACGCAGTATTTT. This translates into CASTAAGGTQTQYF.

The chain links TRBV7-9 to TRBJ2-3; TRBD2 might be the D (6 bases). This CDR3 has 15 residues. V was clipped by 7 bases and J by 0 bases, with 14 bases between them. The germline V gene encodes CDR1 SEHNR and CDR2 FQNEAQ (reference sequence). CDR3: CASTIRDSSTDTQYF. CDR3 in DNA: TGTGCCAGCACCATCCGGGACTCTAGCACAGATACGCAGTATTTT.